The clone carrying this TCR beta chain was detected a few times. This entry is derived from a study of blood T cells in healthy people across ages. Next came a second PCR, run for roughly 6 to 11 cycles, which used a sample-barcoded 5' primer along with a J-beta primer mix. MiXCR, applied by TCRdb to the 5' RACE reads, yields one record per CDR3 protein. The profile shows 800,000 or so distinct CDR3 sequences, about 45% of them singletons. The sample providers were healthy Caucasian people from Russia, aged roughly 6 to 100. This CDR3 has 16 residues. Germline loops: CDR1 SGHRS, CDR2 YFSETQ. Between the trimmed V and J ends, which lost 1 base and 2 bases, there was a span of 15 bases.

Sequenced: blood. This chain uses TRBV5-1 with TRBJ2-5, with D possibly being TRBD1 (5 bases). The receptor was derived from a man older than 75 in good health. The CDR3 here is CASSLRFRELQETQYF. The DNA for the CDR3 is TGCGCCAGCAGCTTGAGATTCAGGGAACTACAAGAGACCCAGTACTTC. The whole variable domain, remainder taken from reference TRBV5-1 and TRBJ2-5, is KAGVTQTPRYLIKTRGQQVTLSCSPISGHRSVSWYQQTPGQGLQFLFEYFSETQRNKGNFPGRFSGRQFSNSRSEMNVSTLELGDSALYLCASSLRFRELQETQYFGPGTRLLVL.